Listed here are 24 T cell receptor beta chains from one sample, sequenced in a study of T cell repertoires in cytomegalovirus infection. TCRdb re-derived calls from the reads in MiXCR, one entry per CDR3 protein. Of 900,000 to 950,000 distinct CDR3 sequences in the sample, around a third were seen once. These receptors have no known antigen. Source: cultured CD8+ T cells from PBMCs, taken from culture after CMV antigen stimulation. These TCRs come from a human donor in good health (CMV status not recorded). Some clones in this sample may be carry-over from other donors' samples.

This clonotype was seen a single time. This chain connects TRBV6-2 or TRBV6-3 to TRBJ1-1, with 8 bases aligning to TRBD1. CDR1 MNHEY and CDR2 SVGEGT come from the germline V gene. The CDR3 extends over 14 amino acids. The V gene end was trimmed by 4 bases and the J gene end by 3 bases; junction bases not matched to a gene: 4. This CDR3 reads CASSLRQGYTEAFF. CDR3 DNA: TGTGCCAGCAGTTTGCGACAGGGGTACACTGAAGCTTTCTTT.

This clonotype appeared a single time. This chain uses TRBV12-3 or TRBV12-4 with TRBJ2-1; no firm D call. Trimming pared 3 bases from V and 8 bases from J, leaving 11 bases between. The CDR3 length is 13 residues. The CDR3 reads CASSLGSLDEQFF. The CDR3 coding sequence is TGTGCCAGCAGTTTGGGAAGCCTAGATGAGCAGTTCTTC.

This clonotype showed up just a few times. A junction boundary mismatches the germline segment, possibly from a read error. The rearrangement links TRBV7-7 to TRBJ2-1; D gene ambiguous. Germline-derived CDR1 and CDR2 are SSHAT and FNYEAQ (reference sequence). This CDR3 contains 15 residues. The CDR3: CASRPIINSYNEQFF. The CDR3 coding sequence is TGTGCTAGCAGACCAATCATAAACTCCTACAATGAGCAGTTCTTC.

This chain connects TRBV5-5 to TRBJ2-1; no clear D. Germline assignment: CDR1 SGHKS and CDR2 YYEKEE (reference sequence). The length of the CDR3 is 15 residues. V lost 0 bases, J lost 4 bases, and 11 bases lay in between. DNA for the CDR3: TGTGCCAGCAGCTTGGTGGCCAATGGGTACAATGAGCAGTTCTTC. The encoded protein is CASSLVANGYNEQFF.

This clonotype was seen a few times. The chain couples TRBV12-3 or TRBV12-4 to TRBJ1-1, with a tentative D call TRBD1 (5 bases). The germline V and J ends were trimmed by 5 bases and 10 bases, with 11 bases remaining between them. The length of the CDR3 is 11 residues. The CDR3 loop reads CASSPGPPAFF. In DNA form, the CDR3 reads TGTGCCAGCAGTCCGGGACCCCCAGCTTTCTTT.

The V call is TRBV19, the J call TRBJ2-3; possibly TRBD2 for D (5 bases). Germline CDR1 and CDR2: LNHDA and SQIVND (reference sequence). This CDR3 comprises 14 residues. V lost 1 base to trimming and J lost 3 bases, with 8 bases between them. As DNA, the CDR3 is TGTGCCAGTAGTATAGGACGGACTACAGATACGCAGTATTTT. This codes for CASSIGRTTDTQYF.

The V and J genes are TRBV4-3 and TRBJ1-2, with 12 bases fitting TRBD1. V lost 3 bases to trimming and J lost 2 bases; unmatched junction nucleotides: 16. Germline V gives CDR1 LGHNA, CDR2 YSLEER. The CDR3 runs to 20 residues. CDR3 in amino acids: CASSHLFPGTGGAGNYGYTF. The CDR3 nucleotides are TGCGCCAGCAGCCACCTATTTCCCGGGACAGGGGGCGCCGGGAACTATGGCTACACCTTC.

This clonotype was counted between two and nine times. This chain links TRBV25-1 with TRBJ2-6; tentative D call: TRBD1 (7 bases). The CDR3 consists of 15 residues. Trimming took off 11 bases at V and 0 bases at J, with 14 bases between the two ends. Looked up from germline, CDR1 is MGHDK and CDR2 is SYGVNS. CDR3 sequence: CAARQGGSGANVLTF. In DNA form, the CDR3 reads TGTGCCGCTCGACAGGGAGGCTCTGGGGCCAACGTCCTGACTTTC.

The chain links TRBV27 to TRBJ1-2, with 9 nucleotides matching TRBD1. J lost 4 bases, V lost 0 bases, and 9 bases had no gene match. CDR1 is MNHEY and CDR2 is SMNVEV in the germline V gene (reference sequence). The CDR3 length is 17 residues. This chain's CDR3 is CASSLSIPDRGFYGYTF. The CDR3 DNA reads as TGTGCCAGCAGTTTATCGATTCCGGACAGGGGTTTCTATGGCTACACCTTC.

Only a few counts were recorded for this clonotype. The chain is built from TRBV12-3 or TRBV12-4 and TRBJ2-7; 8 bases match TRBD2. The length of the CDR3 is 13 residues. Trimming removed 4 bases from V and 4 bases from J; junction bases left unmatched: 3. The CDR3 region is CASSWAGGYEQYF. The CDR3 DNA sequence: TGTGCCAGCAGTTGGGCGGGGGGTTACGAGCAGTACTTC.

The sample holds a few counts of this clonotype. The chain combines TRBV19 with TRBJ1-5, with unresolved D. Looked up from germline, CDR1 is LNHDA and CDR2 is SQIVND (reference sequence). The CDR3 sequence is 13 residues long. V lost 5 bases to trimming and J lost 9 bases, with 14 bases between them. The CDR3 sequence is CASSRRVSGPQHF. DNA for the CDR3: TGTGCCAGTAGTCGGAGGGTCTCTGGGCCCCAGCATTTT.

DNA of the CDR3: TGTGCCAGACCGGGACGCAAACCCGCAGGCTATGGCTACACCTTC. It specifies CARPGRKPAGYGYTF. This chain links TRBV19 with TRBJ1-2, with D maybe TRBD1 (5 bases). The CDR3 contains 15 residues. Germline V gene sequence: CDR1 LNHDA, CDR2 SQIVND (reference sequence). Trimming shortened V by 9 bases and J by 4 bases, and 21 bases separated the two germline ends. Drawing the rest from reference TRBV19 and TRBJ1-2, the complete variable domain is DGGITQSPKYLFRKEGQNVTLSCEQNLNHDAMYWYRQDPGQGLRLIYYSQIVNDFQKGDIAEGYSVSREKKESFPLTVTSAQKNPTAFYLCARPGRKPAGYGYTFGSGTRLTVV.

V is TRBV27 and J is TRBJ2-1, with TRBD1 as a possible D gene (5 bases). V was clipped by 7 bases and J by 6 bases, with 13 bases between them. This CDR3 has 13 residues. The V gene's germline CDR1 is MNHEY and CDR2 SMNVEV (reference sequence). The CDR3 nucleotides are TGTGCCAGCACCCAGGGTCCGGGCAATGAGCAGTTCTTC. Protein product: CASTQGPGNEQFF.

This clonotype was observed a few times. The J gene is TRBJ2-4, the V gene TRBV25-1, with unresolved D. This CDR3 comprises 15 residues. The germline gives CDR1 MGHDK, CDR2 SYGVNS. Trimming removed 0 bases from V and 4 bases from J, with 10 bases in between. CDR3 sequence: CASSEYQGGKNIQYF. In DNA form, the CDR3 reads TGTGCCAGCAGTGAATATCAAGGTGGAAAAAACATTCAGTACTTC.

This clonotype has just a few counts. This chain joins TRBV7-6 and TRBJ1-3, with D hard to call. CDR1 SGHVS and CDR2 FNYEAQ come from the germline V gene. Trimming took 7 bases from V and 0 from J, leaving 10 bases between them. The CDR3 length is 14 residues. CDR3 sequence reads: CASNPAPSGNTIYF. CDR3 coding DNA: TGTGCCAGCAACCCGGCCCCCTCTGGAAACACCATATATTTT.

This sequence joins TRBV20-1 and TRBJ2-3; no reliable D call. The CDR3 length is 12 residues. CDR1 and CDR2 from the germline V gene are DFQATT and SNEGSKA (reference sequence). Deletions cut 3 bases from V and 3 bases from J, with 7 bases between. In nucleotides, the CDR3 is TGCAGTGCTAGGTGGGGTACAGATACGCAGTATTTT. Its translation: CSARWGTDTQYF.

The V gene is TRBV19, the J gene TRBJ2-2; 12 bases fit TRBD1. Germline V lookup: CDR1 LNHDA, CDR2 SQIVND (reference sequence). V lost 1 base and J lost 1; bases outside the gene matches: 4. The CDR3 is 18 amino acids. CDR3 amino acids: CASSIGGTGGRNTGELFF. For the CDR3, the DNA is TGTGCCAGTAGTATAGGGGGGACAGGGGGCAGGAACACCGGGGAGCTGTTTTTT.

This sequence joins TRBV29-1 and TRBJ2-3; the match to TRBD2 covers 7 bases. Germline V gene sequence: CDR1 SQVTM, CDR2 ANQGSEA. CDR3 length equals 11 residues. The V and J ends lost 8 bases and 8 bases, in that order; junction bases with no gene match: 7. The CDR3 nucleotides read TGCAGCACGAGGGAGGGTCTTACGCAGTATTTT. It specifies CSTREGLTQYF.

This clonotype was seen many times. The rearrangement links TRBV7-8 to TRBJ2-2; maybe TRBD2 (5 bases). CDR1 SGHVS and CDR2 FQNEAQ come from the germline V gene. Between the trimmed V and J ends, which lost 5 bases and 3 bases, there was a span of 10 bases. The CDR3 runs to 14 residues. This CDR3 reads CASSRDGDTGELFF. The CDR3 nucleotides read TGTGCCAGCAGCCGAGACGGGGACACCGGGGAGCTGTTTTTT. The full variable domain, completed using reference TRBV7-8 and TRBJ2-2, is GAGVSQSPRYKVAKRGQDVALRCDPISGHVSLFWYQQALGQGPEFLTYFQNEAQLDKSGLPSDRFFAERPEGSVSTLKIQRTQQEDSAVYLCASSRDGDTGELFFGEGSRLTVL.

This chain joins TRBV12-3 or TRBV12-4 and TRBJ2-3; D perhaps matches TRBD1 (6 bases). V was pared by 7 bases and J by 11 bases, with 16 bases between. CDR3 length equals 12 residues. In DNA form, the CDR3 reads TGTGCCAGCACCCCCCGGCTAGGGGGGCAGTATTTT. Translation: CASTPRLGGQYF.

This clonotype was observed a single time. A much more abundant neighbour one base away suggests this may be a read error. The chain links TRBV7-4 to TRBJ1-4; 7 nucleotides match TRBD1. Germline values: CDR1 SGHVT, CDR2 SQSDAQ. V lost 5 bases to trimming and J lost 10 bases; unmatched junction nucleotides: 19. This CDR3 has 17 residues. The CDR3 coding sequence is TGTGCCAGCAGCCTGCACGTTGGGGACAGCCTAGATGGAAAACTGTTTTTT. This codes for CASSLHVGDSLDGKLFF.

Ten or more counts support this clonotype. The CDR3 DNA reads as TGTGCCAGCAGCTTATTCGGAGCGGCAACGGACACTGAAGCTTTCTTT. This translates into CASSLFGAATDTEAFF. The chain joins TRBV7-2 to TRBJ1-1; D is unresolved. Germline V CDR1 and CDR2: SGHTA, FQGNSA. The ends were cut back, 2 bases at V and 3 bases at J, with 16 bases in the middle. This CDR3 has 16 residues.

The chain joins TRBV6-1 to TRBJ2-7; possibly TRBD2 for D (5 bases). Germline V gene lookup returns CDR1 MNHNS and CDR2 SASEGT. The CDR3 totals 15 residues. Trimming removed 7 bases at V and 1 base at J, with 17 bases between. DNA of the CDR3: TGTGCCAGCACCGAAGGACTCTTCATGTCCTACGAGCAGTACGTC. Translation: CASTEGLFMSYEQYV.

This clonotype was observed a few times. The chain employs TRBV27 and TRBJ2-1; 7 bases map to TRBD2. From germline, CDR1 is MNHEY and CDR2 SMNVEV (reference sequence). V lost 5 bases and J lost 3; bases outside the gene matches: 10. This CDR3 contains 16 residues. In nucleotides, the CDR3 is TGTGCCAGCAGTGTCTTGGGTGGGGGGGTCTACAATGAGCAGTTCTTC. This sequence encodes CASSVLGGGVYNEQFF.